The clone carrying this T cell receptor (beta chain) was detected only a few times. In TCRdb, the PCR reads were re-called with MiXCR into one record per CDR3 protein. The sample contains 400,000 to 600,000 distinct CDR3 sequences, around 23% of which appear only once. This entry comes from a study of molecular identifiers for immune sequencing clone quantification. Study summary: In the replicates, RNA derived from about 19,000 or 110,000 naive CD8 cells was divided into five parts, and four were sequenced.

The sequence was collected from a human donor in good health. Some libraries in this study had Jurkat cell RNA spiked in. The source material was naive CD8+ T cells from blood, with Jurkat cell RNA spiked in. Stated subset: FACS-sorted CD8+CD4-CCR7+CD45RA+ naive T cells.

The CDR3 nucleotides are TGTGCCAGCAGTTACTCTCCGGGAGGCAGAATAGGGTCAGATACGCAGTATTTT. Amino acids: CASSYSPGGRIGSDTQYF. The rearrangement joins TRBV6-6 to TRBJ2-3; 7 nucleotides align to TRBD2. Germline V gene lookup returns CDR1 MNHNY and CDR2 SVGAGI (reference sequence). V shed 0 bases, J shed 4 bases, and the junction held 13 bases outside the gene matches. This CDR3 contains 18 residues.